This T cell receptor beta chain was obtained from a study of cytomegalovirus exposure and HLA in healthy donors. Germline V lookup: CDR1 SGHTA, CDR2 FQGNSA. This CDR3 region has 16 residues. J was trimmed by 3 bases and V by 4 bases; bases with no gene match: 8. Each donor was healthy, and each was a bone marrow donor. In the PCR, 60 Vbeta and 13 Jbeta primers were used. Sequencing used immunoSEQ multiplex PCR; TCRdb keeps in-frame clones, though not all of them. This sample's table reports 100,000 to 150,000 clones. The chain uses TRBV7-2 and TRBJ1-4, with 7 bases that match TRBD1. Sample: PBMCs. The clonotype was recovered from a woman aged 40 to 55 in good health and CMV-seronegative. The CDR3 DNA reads TGTGCCAGCAGCTCATTCGGACAGGCTGCTAATGAAAAACTGTTTTTT. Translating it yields CASSSFGQAANEKLFF.